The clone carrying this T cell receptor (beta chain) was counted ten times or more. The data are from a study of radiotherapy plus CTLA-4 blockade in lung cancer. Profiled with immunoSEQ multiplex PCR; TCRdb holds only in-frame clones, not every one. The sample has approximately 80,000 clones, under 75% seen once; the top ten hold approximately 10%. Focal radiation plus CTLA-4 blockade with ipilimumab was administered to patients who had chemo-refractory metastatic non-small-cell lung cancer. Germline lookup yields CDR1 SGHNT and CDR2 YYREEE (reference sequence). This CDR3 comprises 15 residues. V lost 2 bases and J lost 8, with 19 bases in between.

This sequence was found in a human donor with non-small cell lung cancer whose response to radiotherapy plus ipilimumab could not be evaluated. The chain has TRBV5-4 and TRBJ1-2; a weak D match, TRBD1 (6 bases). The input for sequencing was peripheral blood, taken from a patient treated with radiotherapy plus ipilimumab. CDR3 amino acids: CASSFSGTPLEGYTF. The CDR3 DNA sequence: TGTGCCAGCAGCTTCTCCGGGACACCCCTCGAGGGCTACACCTTC.